A selection of T cell receptor beta chains follows, all from one sample in a study of blood T cell repertoires in COVID-19. The protocol was immunoSEQ multiplex PCR, while the TCRdb copy is restricted to in-frame clones and leaves out a portion. The table lists roughly 41,000 clones, less than 90% of them singletons. Sequencing input: peripheral blood. The receptors were sampled from a man in his 60s with COVID-19, enrolled during active disease. The CDR3 runs from the conserved cysteine through the conserved F or W. Fields, in order: V gene, clone size, D gene, J gene, CDR3 protein, CDR3 DNA. A D gene is named only where the DNA matches it firmly. Where a row states a size, it is once, few, many or the class of an expanded clone; other rows omit it.

v_call: TRBV7-9; clone_size: once; d_call: NA; j_call: TRBJ2-6; cdr3_aa: CASSLGQWRGANVLTF; cdr3_nt: TGTGCCAGCAGCTTAGGACAGTGGCGTGGGGCCAACGTCCTGACTTTC
v_call: TRBV7-2; clone_size: NA; d_call: NA; j_call: TRBJ2-7; cdr3_aa: CASSRGEYEQYF; cdr3_nt: TGTGCCAGCAGCCGAGGTGAATACGAGCAGTACTTC
v_call: TRBV28; clone_size: NA; d_call: TRBD1; j_call: TRBJ1-3; cdr3_aa: CASKGTVVSGNTIYF; cdr3_nt: TGTGCCAGCAAGGGGACAGTGGTCTCTGGAAACACCATATATTTT
v_call: TRBV3-1/TRBV3-2; clone_size: NA; d_call: NA; j_call: TRBJ1-3; cdr3_aa: CASSGGASGNTIYF; cdr3_nt: TGTGCCAGCAGCGGCGGTGCCTCTGGAAACACCATATATTTT
v_call: TRBV7-2; clone_size: NA; d_call: NA; j_call: TRBJ1-2; cdr3_aa: CASSLVVSDGYTF; cdr3_nt: TGTGCCAGCAGCTTAGTGGTCAGTGATGGCTACACCTTC
v_call: TRBV5-8; clone_size: NA; d_call: NA; j_call: TRBJ1-2; cdr3_aa: CASSFRGSGYTF; cdr3_nt: TGTGCCAGCAGCTTTCGGGGGAGCGGCTACACCTTC
v_call: TRBV5-6; clone_size: NA; d_call: NA; j_call: TRBJ2-1; cdr3_aa: CASSLLQGEVNEQFF; cdr3_nt: TGTGCCAGCAGCTTGCTGCAGGGCGAGGTAAATGAGCAGTTCTTC
v_call: TRBV4-1; clone_size: NA; d_call: NA; j_call: TRBJ1-5; cdr3_aa: CASSTNSNQPQHF; cdr3_nt: TGCGCCAGCAGCACAAATAGCAATCAGCCCCAGCATTTT
v_call: TRBV6-5; clone_size: NA; d_call: NA; j_call: TRBJ1-2; cdr3_aa: CASSMTDGYGYTF; cdr3_nt: TGTGCCAGCAGTATGACAGATGGCTATGGCTACACCTTC
v_call: TRBV11-3; clone_size: NA; d_call: NA; j_call: TRBJ2-7; cdr3_aa: CASSLVRGSSYEQYF; cdr3_nt: TGTGCCAGCAGCTTGGTCCGGGGGAGCTCCTACGAGCAGTACTTC
v_call: TRBV30; clone_size: NA; d_call: TRBD2; j_call: TRBJ2-5; cdr3_aa: CAWNSGRTQYF; cdr3_nt: TGTGCCTGGAATAGCGGGCGGACCCAGTACTTC
v_call: TRBV6-5; clone_size: NA; d_call: NA; j_call: TRBJ1-3; cdr3_aa: CASRREFSGNTIYF; cdr3_nt: TGTGCCAGCAGGCGAGAATTCTCTGGAAACACCATATATTTT
v_call: TRBV30; clone_size: once; d_call: NA; j_call: TRBJ1-2; cdr3_aa: CAWIPPLNRRDGYTF; cdr3_nt: TGTGCCTGGATACCCCCCCTCAACAGGAGGGATGGCTACACCTTC
v_call: TRBV6-6; clone_size: few; d_call: NA; j_call: TRBJ1-2; cdr3_aa: CASSPQANGYTF; cdr3_nt: TGTGCCAGCAGTCCACAGGCGAATGGCTACACCTTC
v_call: TRBV18; clone_size: NA; d_call: TRBD1; j_call: TRBJ2-1; cdr3_aa: CASSPGTGRNEQFF; cdr3_nt: TGTGCCAGCTCACCAGGGACAGGGAGGAATGAGCAGTTCTTC
v_call: TRBV7-9; clone_size: NA; d_call: NA; j_call: TRBJ1-2; cdr3_aa: CASSSGGNYGYTF; cdr3_nt: TGTGCCAGCAGCTCGGGGGGCAACTATGGCTACACCTTC
v_call: TRBV5-1; clone_size: NA; d_call: TRBD1; j_call: TRBJ2-2; cdr3_aa: CASSLSSGTGDTGELFF; cdr3_nt: TGCGCCAGCAGCTTATCTTCTGGGACAGGGGACACCGGGGAGCTGTTTTTT
v_call: TRBV27; clone_size: NA; d_call: NA; j_call: TRBJ2-7; cdr3_aa: CASSFGGGYYEQYF; cdr3_nt: TGTGCCAGCAGTTTTGGGGGAGGATACTACGAGCAGTACTTC
v_call: TRBV5-4; clone_size: NA; d_call: NA; j_call: TRBJ2-2; cdr3_aa: CASSPATSTGSTGELFF; cdr3_nt: TGTGCCAGCAGCCCGGCGACGAGCACAGGGAGCACCGGGGAGCTGTTTTTT
v_call: TRBV5-1; clone_size: once; d_call: NA; j_call: TRBJ2-2; cdr3_aa: CASSWRQTGELFF; cdr3_nt: TGCGCCAGCAGCTGGAGACAGACCGGGGAGCTGTTTTTT
v_call: TRBV28; clone_size: NA; d_call: NA; j_call: TRBJ2-7; cdr3_aa: CASSPPGLEQYF; cdr3_nt: TGTGCCAGCAGCCCCCCAGGGTTGGAGCAGTACTTC
v_call: TRBV29-1; clone_size: NA; d_call: NA; j_call: TRBJ1-1; cdr3_aa: CSAYQGITEAFF; cdr3_nt: TGCAGCGCCTATCAGGGTATCACTGAAGCTTTCTTT
v_call: TRBV5-1; clone_size: NA; d_call: TRBD1; j_call: TRBJ2-2; cdr3_aa: CASSWDRTAGELFF; cdr3_nt: TGCGCCAGCAGCTGGGACAGGACGGCCGGGGAGCTGTTTTTT
v_call: TRBV15; clone_size: NA; d_call: NA; j_call: TRBJ2-5; cdr3_aa: CATSRDSQETQYF; cdr3_nt: TGTGCCACCAGCAGAGATTCTCAAGAGACCCAGTACTTC
v_call: TRBV9; clone_size: NA; d_call: TRBD1; j_call: TRBJ2-2; cdr3_aa: CASSVGTGYTGELFF; cdr3_nt: TGTGCCAGCAGCGTAGGGACAGGGTACACCGGGGAGCTGTTTTTT
v_call: TRBV2; clone_size: NA; d_call: TRBD1; j_call: TRBJ1-1; cdr3_aa: CASSEGQGNTEAFF; cdr3_nt: TGTGCCAGCAGTGAAGGACAGGGAAACACTGAAGCTTTCTTT
v_call: TRBV5-1; clone_size: NA; d_call: TRBD1; j_call: TRBJ1-1; cdr3_aa: CASSVGQGRGTEAFF; cdr3_nt: TGCGCCAGCAGCGTTGGACAGGGGAGAGGTACTGAAGCTTTCTTT
v_call: TRBV19; clone_size: NA; d_call: NA; j_call: TRBJ2-3; cdr3_aa: CASNPTTVPDTQYF; cdr3_nt: TGTGCCAGTAACCCGACTACAGTCCCAGATACGCAGTATTTT
v_call: TRBV24-1; clone_size: once; d_call: NA; j_call: TRBJ1-3; cdr3_aa: CATSDSGLSGNTIYF; cdr3_nt: TGTGCCACCAGTGATTCGGGACTCTCTGGAAACACCATATATTTT
v_call: TRBV18; clone_size: NA; d_call: NA; j_call: TRBJ1-5; cdr3_aa: CASSPTGGNQPQHF; cdr3_nt: TGTGCCAGCTCACCCACGGGAGGTAATCAGCCCCAGCATTTT
v_call: TRBV28; clone_size: NA; d_call: NA; j_call: TRBJ1-2; cdr3_aa: CASAGPVYGYTF; cdr3_nt: TGTGCCAGCGCGGGGCCAGTCTATGGCTACACCTTC
v_call: TRBV6-6; clone_size: NA; d_call: TRBD1; j_call: TRBJ2-7; cdr3_aa: CASTRQGHEQYF; cdr3_nt: TGTGCCAGCACCCGACAGGGCCACGAGCAGTACTTC
v_call: TRBV18; clone_size: NA; d_call: TRBD1; j_call: TRBJ2-7; cdr3_aa: CASSSEAGGYEQYF; cdr3_nt: TGTGCCAGCTCGTCCGAGGCAGGGGGCTACGAGCAGTACTTC
v_call: TRBV6-5; clone_size: NA; d_call: TRBD1; j_call: TRBJ1-2; cdr3_aa: CASSSAGQSFGYTF; cdr3_nt: TGTGCCAGCAGTTCCGCGGGACAGTCTTTTGGCTACACCTTC
v_call: TRBV7-8; clone_size: once; d_call: TRBD1; j_call: TRBJ1-2; cdr3_aa: CASSSRDRNYGYTF; cdr3_nt: TGTGCCAGCAGCTCCCGGGACAGAAACTATGGCTACACCTTC
v_call: TRBV6-4; clone_size: NA; d_call: NA; j_call: TRBJ1-6; cdr3_aa: CASSEQGSNSPLHF; cdr3_nt: TGTGCCAGCAGTGAGCAGGGATCGAATTCACCCCTCCACTTT
v_call: TRBV15; clone_size: NA; d_call: TRBD1; j_call: TRBJ2-4; cdr3_aa: CATSATGVGYIQYF; cdr3_nt: TGTGCCACCAGCGCGACAGGGGTCGGGTACATTCAGTACTTC
v_call: TRBV7-9; clone_size: NA; d_call: TRBD1; j_call: TRBJ1-4; cdr3_aa: CASSLADRGKLFF; cdr3_nt: TGTGCCAGCAGCTTAGCAGACAGGGGGAAACTGTTTTTT
v_call: TRBV19; clone_size: NA; d_call: NA; j_call: TRBJ1-1; cdr3_aa: CASIEGGGATEAFF; cdr3_nt: TGTGCCAGTATAGAGGGAGGGGGAGCAACTGAAGCTTTCTTT
v_call: TRBV29-1; clone_size: NA; d_call: TRBD1; j_call: TRBJ1-2; cdr3_aa: CSILLGQGGVNYGYTF; cdr3_nt: TGCAGCATCCTCCTGGGACAGGGGGGAGTTAACTATGGCTACACCTTC
v_call: TRBV5-1; clone_size: NA; d_call: TRBD2; j_call: TRBJ2-6; cdr3_aa: CASNPTSGSSGANVLTF; cdr3_nt: TGCGCCAGCAATCCTACTAGCGGGAGCTCTGGGGCCAACGTCCTGACTTTC
v_call: TRBV4-1; clone_size: NA; d_call: TRBD1; j_call: TRBJ2-3; cdr3_aa: CASSQGTGEGKYF; cdr3_nt: TGCGCCAGCAGCCAGGGGACAGGCGAGGGGAAGTATTTT
v_call: TRBV2; clone_size: once; d_call: NA; j_call: TRBJ1-1; cdr3_aa: CASRSRRVNTEAFF; cdr3_nt: TGTGCCAGCAGATCCCGTAGAGTGAACACTGAAGCTTTCTTT
v_call: TRBV5-4; clone_size: once; d_call: NA; j_call: TRBJ1-6; cdr3_aa: CASSLGGSYSPLHF; cdr3_nt: TGTGCCAGCAGCTTAGGAGGGTCCTATTCACCCCTCCACTTT
v_call: TRBV4-1; clone_size: NA; d_call: NA; j_call: TRBJ2-7; cdr3_aa: CASSQDAAVTPHEQYF; cdr3_nt: TGCGCCAGCAGCCAAGACGCCGCGGTAACCCCGCACGAGCAGTACTTC
v_call: TRBV9; clone_size: few; d_call: NA; j_call: TRBJ1-1; cdr3_aa: CASSPTGHAEAFF; cdr3_nt: TGTGCCAGCAGCCCTACGGGTCACGCTGAAGCTTTCTTT
v_call: TRBV19; clone_size: NA; d_call: NA; j_call: TRBJ1-5; cdr3_aa: CASSLGGKSNQPQHF; cdr3_nt: TGTGCCAGTAGTTTGGGGGGTAAGAGCAATCAACCCCAGCATTTT
v_call: TRBV5-4; clone_size: NA; d_call: TRBD2; j_call: TRBJ2-5; cdr3_aa: CASSQPGTSGTETQYF; cdr3_nt: TGTGCCAGCAGCCAACCCGGGACTAGCGGGACCGAGACCCAGTACTTC
v_call: TRBV7-9; clone_size: NA; d_call: NA; j_call: TRBJ2-5; cdr3_aa: CASSLGGVQETQYF; cdr3_nt: TGTGCCAGCAGCTTAGGGGGGGTCCAAGAGACCCAGTACTTC
v_call: TRBV6-2/TRBV6-3; clone_size: NA; d_call: NA; j_call: TRBJ2-1; cdr3_aa: CASSYMGGSYNEQFF; cdr3_nt: TGTGCCAGCAGTTACATGGGGGGTTCCTACAATGAGCAGTTCTTC
v_call: TRBV19; clone_size: NA; d_call: TRBD1; j_call: TRBJ2-6; cdr3_aa: CASSVDRASSGANVLTF; cdr3_nt: TGTGCCAGTAGTGTCGACAGGGCGAGCTCTGGGGCCAACGTCCTGACTTTC
v_call: TRBV3-1/TRBV3-2; clone_size: NA; d_call: NA; j_call: TRBJ1-2; cdr3_aa: CASSQGVRTDYGYTF; cdr3_nt: TGTGCCAGCAGCCAAGGGGTGCGGACAGACTATGGCTACACCTTC
v_call: TRBV24-1; clone_size: NA; d_call: TRBD1; j_call: TRBJ1-2; cdr3_aa: CATSDPGQLGPYGYTF; cdr3_nt: TGTGCCACCAGTGACCCGGGACAGCTGGGACCCTATGGCTACACCTTC
v_call: TRBV14; clone_size: NA; d_call: TRBD1; j_call: TRBJ1-2; cdr3_aa: CASSQPGGDYGYTF; cdr3_nt: TGTGCCAGCAGCCAACCAGGGGGAGACTATGGCTACACCTTC
v_call: TRBV10-2; clone_size: once; d_call: TRBD1; j_call: TRBJ1-1; cdr3_aa: CASTGQGSGTEAFF; cdr3_nt: TGCGCCAGCACTGGACAGGGGTCGGGGACTGAAGCTTTCTTT